This T cell receptor beta chain was profiled in a study of T-cell memory formation after mild COVID-19. Trimming removed 1 base at V and 6 bases at J, with 15 bases between. The CDR3 is 16 residues long. The germline CDR1 and CDR2 sequences are SGHTA and FQGTGA. Each CDR3 protein is one row after TCRdb ran MiXCR on the 5' RACE reads. The sample records about 340,000 distinct CDR3 sequences, less than 25% being singletons. The chain carries TRBV7-3 and TRBJ2-2, with D tentatively TRBD2 (7 bases). Material for sequencing was PBMCs or a T cell subset sorted from them (not recorded which). This sequence originates from a man between 18 and 35 years old who had mild COVID-19 (a few samples of this study predate the infection). Cell type and time point are not known. The CDR3 sequence is CASSLRGGAPSGELFF. The CDR3, as DNA: TGTGCCAGCAGCTTAAGAGGGGGGGCTCCCTCCGGGGAGCTGTTTTTT.